The entry below describes one T cell receptor (beta chain). The entry originates in a study of blood T cell repertoires in COVID-19. In the study overall: Donors in the United States, Italy and Spain gave samples during acute or convalescent COVID-19.

Those enrolled, adults aged roughly 18 to 89 years, came from about two dozen US areas. Researchers sorted participants into cohorts using their self-reported clinical history. Authors' methods: Amplification from reference gene primers served as the basis for estimated nucleated cell counts. Method: immunoSEQ multiplex PCR; TCRdb's copy keeps in-frame clones and lacks some. V, J and clone size derive from that table, while D and trimming were established from the DNA sequence. The sample shows around 270,000 clones, over 75% of them seen only once. Germline trimming cut 0 bases from V and 5 bases from J; bases unmatched to any gene: 10. The CDR3 is made up of 17 amino acids. Germline V gives CDR1 LGHDT, CDR2 YNNKEL (reference sequence).

This TCR came from a woman aged 40 to 50 who had been exposed to COVID-19. Sequenced material: PBMCs or T cells enriched from blood (not recorded which). The chain couples TRBV3-1 (or the pseudogene TRBV3-2) to TRBJ2-5, with TRBD2 identical over 9 bases. CDR3 sequence (DNA): TGTGCCAGCAGCCAAGATTGGGGCGGGGGGGCCGCGGAGACCCAGTACTTC. It encodes CASSQDWGGGAAETQYF.